This T cell receptor (beta chain) was captured by sequencing in a study of shared clonotypes between healthy human individuals. Overall study context: Researchers drew samples from two women and a few men aged 18 to 49. A donor's plate count was three for CD4 naive and three for CD4 memory; CD8 naive had two and CD8 memory one.

A word on this clone: Its antigen is as yet unknown.

The CDR3 sequence is 14 residues long. Germline V gives CDR1 SEHNR, CDR2 FQNEAQ (reference sequence). Unmatched junction bases numbered 7, after V lost 6 bases and J lost 3 bases. Broader study findings: Shared across a few donors were around 5% of the naive CD4 clonotypes.

Sequenced by immunoSEQ multiplex PCR; TCRdb stores in-frame clones only, minus some. Of about 2.4 million clones listed, roughly 93% are singletons. The sequence was obtained from a young man in good health. Some clones in this sample may be carry-over from other donors' samples. The rearrangement uses TRBV7-9 and TRBJ1-1; 7 bases match TRBD1. Input material: naive CD4+ T cells from PBMCs. The sample's subset: CD45RA+ positively selected. The CDR3 region is CASSRQGGDTEAFF. CDR3 nucleotides: TGTGCCAGCAGTCGACAGGGTGGTGACACTGAAGCTTTCTTT.